These 9 T cell receptor beta chains came from one sample sequenced in a study of control samples from healthy donors and cancer patients. Measured with immunoSEQ multiplex PCR; TCRdb has only the in-frame clones, and not every one. This repertoire shows approximately 88,000 clones, about 89% found once; its top ten account for around 1%. Sample: blood. The origin of the receptors is a woman aged 30 to 39 in good health.

The chain is built from TRBV19 and TRBJ2-1, with 10 bases aligning to TRBD1. The V and J ends lost 4 bases and 6 bases, in that order; junction bases with no gene match: 6. This CDR3 is built from 15 residues. Germline CDR1 is LNHDA and CDR2 is SQIVND (reference sequence). The CDR3 DNA is TGTGCCAGTAGTAGCCCCGGGACAGGGGTCAATGAGCAGTTCTTC. This sequence encodes CASSSPGTGVNEQFF. Drawing the rest from reference TRBV19 and TRBJ2-1, the complete variable domain is DGGITQSPKYLFRKEGQNVTLSCEQNLNHDAMYWYRQDPGQGLRLIYYSQIVNDFQKGDIAEGYSVSREKKESFPLTVTSAQKNPTAFYLCASSSPGTGVNEQFFGPGTRLTVL.

The gene calls are TRBV30 and TRBJ1-3; tentative D call: TRBD1 (6 bases). Germline V gene data show CDR1 as GTSNPN and CDR2 as SVGIG (reference sequence). This CDR3 is 14 amino acids long. Trimming stripped 1 base from V and 2 bases from J, with 9 bases between. The CDR3: CAWSAGATGNTIYF. The DNA of the CDR3 is TGTGCCTGGAGTGCAGGGGCTACTGGAAACACCATATATTTT.

The rearrangement joins TRBV9 to TRBJ2-7, with a possible D match to TRBD2 (5 bases). The CDR3 consists of 13 residues. The germline V gene encodes CDR1 SGDLS and CDR2 YYNGEE. The V end lost 3 bases, the J end lost 7 bases, and 14 bases lay between the germline ends. CDR3 protein: CASSEGAKGEQYF. DNA of the CDR3: TGTGCCAGCAGCGAGGGAGCCAAGGGAGAGCAGTACTTC.

The rearrangement uses TRBV27 and TRBJ2-5; 8 positions agree with TRBD2. The CDR3 loop spans 17 amino acids. Trimming took 5 bases from V and 6 from J; bases not matched to a gene: 17. CDR1 is MNHEY, CDR2 SMNVEV, per germline (reference sequence). The CDR3 here is CASSKDRGTSFQKTQYF. CDR3 coding DNA: TGTGCCAGCAGTAAAGACCGGGGGACTAGTTTCCAGAAGACCCAGTACTTC.

CDR3: CASSSDGGNTEAFF. Written as DNA, the CDR3 is TGCGCCAGCAGCTCGGACGGGGGGAACACTGAAGCTTTCTTT. The gene calls are TRBV5-1 and TRBJ1-1, with a tentative D call TRBD1 (5 bases). Trimming removed 3 bases at V and 1 base at J, with 10 bases between. There are 14 residues in the CDR3. CDR1 and CDR2 (germline): SGHRS, YFSETQ.

V and J are TRBV2 and TRBJ2-6; TRBD2 aligns across 7 bases. From germline, CDR1 is SNHLY and CDR2 FYNNEI. The CDR3 has 15 residues. Trimming at V came to 9 bases and at J to 0 bases, leaving 5 bases not matched to a gene. Written as DNA, the CDR3 is TGTGCCAGGGGGGACTATGGCTCTGGGGCCAACGTCCTGACTTTC. Its translation: CARGDYGSGANVLTF.

The chain is built from TRBV29-1 and TRBJ1-1, with D perhaps TRBD1 (5 bases). The CDR3 is 12 amino acids. V dropped 7 bases and J dropped 5 bases, with 14 bases sitting between them. Germline assignment: CDR1 SQVTM and CDR2 ANQGSEA. The CDR3 DNA reads as TGCAGCGCCGGATGGGGGGAAACTGAAGCTTTCTTT. Its protein product is CSAGWGETEAFF. The full variable domain, its missing parts supplied by reference TRBV29-1 and TRBJ1-1, is SAVISQKPSRDICQRGTSLTIQCQVDSQVTMMFWYRQQPGQSLTLIATANQGSEATYESGFVIDKFPISRPNLTFSTLTVSNMSPEDSSIYLCSAGWGETEAFFGQGTRLTVV.

V usage is TRBV10-3 and J usage is TRBJ2-3; TRBD2 agrees at 11 bases. The CDR3 sequence is 16 residues long. V lost 11 bases, J lost 5 bases, and 15 bases stayed unmatched. Germline-derived CDR1 and CDR2 are ENHRY and SYGVKD. The CDR3 bases are TGTGCCTCGAAAAAGGGGATAGGGACTAGCGGAGATACGCAGTATTTT. Protein product: CASKKGIGTSGDTQYF.

V usage is TRBV2 and J usage is TRBJ2-1, with a possible D match to TRBD2 (6 bases). The CDR3 has 18 amino acids. Germline V lookup: CDR1 SNHLY, CDR2 FYNNEI. V was trimmed by 3 bases and J by 0 bases, leaving 18 bases between them. CDR3 protein: CASSDGVGGELSYNEQFF. As DNA, the CDR3 is TGTGCCAGCAGTGATGGCGTTGGCGGGGAACTCTCCTACAATGAGCAGTTCTTC. The entire variable domain, with the rest obtained from reference TRBV2 and TRBJ2-1, is as follows: EPEVTQTPSHQVTQMGQEVILRCVPISNHLYFYWYRQILGQKVEFLVSFYNNEISEKSEIFDDQFSVERPDGSNFTLKIRSTKLEDSAMYFCASSDGVGGELSYNEQFFGPGTRLTVL.